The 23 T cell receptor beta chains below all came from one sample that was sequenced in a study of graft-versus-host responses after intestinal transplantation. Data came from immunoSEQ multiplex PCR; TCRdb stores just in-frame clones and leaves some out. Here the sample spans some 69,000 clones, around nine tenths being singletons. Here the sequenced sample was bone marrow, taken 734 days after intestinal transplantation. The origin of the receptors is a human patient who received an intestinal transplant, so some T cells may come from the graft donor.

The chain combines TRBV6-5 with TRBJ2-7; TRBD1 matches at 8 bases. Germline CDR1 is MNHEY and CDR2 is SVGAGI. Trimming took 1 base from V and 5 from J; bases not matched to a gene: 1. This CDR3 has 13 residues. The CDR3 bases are TGTGCCAGCAGTTACTTGGACAGGGACGAGCAGTACTTC. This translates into CASSYLDRDEQYF.

CDR3 protein: CASSSGGYEQYF. In DNA, the CDR3 is TGTGCCAGCAGCTCGGGGGGATACGAGCAGTACTTC. The rearrangement uses TRBV13 and TRBJ2-7; the match to TRBD2 covers 7 bases. V was pared by 4 bases and J by 4 bases, with 1 base of the junction left unmatched. This CDR3 region has 12 residues. Looked up from germline, CDR1 is PRHDT and CDR2 is FYEKMQ (reference sequence).

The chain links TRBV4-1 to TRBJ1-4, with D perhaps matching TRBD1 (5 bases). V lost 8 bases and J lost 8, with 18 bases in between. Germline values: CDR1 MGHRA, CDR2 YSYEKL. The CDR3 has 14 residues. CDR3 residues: CASGHGGVGEKLFF. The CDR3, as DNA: TGCGCCAGCGGACACGGGGGGGTGGGAGAAAAACTGTTTTTT.

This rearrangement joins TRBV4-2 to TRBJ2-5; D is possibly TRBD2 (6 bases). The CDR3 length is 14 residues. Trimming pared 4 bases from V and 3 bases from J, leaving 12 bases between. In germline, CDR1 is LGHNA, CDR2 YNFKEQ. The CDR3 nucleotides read TGTGCCAGCAGCCGGGGGACTGTAAAAGAGACCCAGTACTTC. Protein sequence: CASSRGTVKETQYF.

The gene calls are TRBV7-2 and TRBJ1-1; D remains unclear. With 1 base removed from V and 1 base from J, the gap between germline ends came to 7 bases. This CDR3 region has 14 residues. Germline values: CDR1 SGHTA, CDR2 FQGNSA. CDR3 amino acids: CASSLVQQNTEAFF. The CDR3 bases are TGTGCCAGCAGCTTAGTACAGCAGAACACTGAAGCTTTCTTT.

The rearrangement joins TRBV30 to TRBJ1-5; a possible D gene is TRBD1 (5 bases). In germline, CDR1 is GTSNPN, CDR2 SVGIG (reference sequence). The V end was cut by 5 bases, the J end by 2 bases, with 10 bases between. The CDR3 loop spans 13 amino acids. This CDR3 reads CAWAGGGNQPQHF. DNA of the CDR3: TGTGCCTGGGCTGGGGGGGGCAATCAGCCCCAGCATTTT.

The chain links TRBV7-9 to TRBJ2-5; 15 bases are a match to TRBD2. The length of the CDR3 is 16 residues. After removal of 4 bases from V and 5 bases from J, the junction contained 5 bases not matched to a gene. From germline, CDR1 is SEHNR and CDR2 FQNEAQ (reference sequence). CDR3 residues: CASSWGLAGGRETQYF. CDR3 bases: TGTGCCAGCAGCTGGGGACTAGCGGGAGGTCGGGAGACCCAGTACTTC.

CDR3 in DNA: TGTGCCAGCAGCCGAGACTACGGGGCCAAAAACATTCAGTACTTC. This codes for CASSRDYGAKNIQYF. The V gene is TRBV6-5, the J gene TRBJ2-4, with a possible D match to TRBD2 (5 bases). The CDR3 contains 15 residues. Germline CDR1 is MNHEY and CDR2 is SVGAGI. V lost 6 bases and J 1 base, leaving 13 bases between the germline ends.

CDR3 nucleotide sequence: TGTGCCAGCAGCTCCTACAGGTCGCGTAACTATGGCTACACCTTC. Translated, it gives CASSSYRSRNYGYTF. The gene calls are TRBV11-2 and TRBJ1-2, with a weak D call TRBD1 (5 bases). Germline lookup yields CDR1 SGHAT and CDR2 FQNNGV. The V end was cut by 4 bases, the J end by 1 base, with 13 bases between. CDR3 length: 15 residues.

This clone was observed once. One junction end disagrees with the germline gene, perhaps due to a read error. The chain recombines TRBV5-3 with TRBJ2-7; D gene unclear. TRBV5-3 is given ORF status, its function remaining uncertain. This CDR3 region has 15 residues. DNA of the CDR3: TGTGCCAGCAGCTTGTTCCAGGCTACCCTTGTGGAGCAGTACTTC. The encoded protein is CASSLFQATLVEQYF.

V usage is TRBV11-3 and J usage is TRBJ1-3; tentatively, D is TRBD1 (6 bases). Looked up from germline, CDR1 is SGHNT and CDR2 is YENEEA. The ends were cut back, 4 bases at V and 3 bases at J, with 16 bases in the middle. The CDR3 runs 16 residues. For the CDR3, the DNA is TGTGCCAGCAGCTGGGAACAGGGTTTGGATGGAAACACCATATATTTT. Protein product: CASSWEQGLDGNTIYF.

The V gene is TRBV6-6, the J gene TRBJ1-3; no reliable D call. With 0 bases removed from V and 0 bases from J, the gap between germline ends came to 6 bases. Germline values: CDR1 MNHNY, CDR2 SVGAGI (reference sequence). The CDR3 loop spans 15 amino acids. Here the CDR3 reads CASSYSEGSGNTIYF. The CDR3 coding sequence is TGTGCCAGCAGTTACTCGGAGGGCTCTGGAAACACCATATATTTT.

Here the CDR3 DNA reads TGCAGTGCTAGCGGGCGTGGTGAGCAGTTCTTC. It codes for CSASGRGEQFF. The rearrangement uses TRBV20-1 and TRBJ2-1, with no clear D. Germline V CDR1 and CDR2: DFQATT, SNEGSKA (reference sequence). This CDR3 contains 11 residues. V lost 3 bases to trimming and J lost 9 bases, with 9 bases between them.

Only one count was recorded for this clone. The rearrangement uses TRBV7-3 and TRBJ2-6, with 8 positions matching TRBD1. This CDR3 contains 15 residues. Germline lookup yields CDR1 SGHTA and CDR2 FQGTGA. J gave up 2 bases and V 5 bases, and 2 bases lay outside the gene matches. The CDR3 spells CASSQQGAGANVLTF. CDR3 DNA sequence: TGTGCCAGCAGCCAACAGGGGGCTGGGGCCAACGTCCTGACTTTC.

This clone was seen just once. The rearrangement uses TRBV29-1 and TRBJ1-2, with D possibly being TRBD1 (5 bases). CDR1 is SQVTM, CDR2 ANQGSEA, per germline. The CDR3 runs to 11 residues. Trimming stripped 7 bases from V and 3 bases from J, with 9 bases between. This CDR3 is CSGLTDYGYTF. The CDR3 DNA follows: TGCAGCGGACTGACAGACTATGGCTACACCTTC.

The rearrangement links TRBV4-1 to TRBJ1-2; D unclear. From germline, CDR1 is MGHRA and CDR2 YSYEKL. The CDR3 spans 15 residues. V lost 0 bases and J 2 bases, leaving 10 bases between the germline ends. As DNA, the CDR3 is TGCGCCAGCAGCCAAGAGGAAACAGTGAACTATGGCTACACCTTC. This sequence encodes CASSQEETVNYGYTF.

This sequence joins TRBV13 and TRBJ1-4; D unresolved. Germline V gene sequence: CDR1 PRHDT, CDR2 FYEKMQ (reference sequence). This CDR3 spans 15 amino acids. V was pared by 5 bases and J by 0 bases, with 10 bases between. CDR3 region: CASSLSPATNEKLFF. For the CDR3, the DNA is TGTGCCAGCAGCCTCTCACCGGCAACTAATGAAAAACTGTTTTTT.

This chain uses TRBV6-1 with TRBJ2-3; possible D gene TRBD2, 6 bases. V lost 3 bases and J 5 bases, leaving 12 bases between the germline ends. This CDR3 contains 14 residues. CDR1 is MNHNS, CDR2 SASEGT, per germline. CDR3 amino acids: CASSDHRLVDTQYF. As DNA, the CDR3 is TGTGCCAGCAGTGATCATCGACTAGTAGATACGCAGTATTTT.

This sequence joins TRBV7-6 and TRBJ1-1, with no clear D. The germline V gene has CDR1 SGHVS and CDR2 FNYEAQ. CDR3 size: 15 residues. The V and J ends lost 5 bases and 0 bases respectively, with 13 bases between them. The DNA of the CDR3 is TGTGCCAGCAGCGATTTTGGGAACATGAACACTGAAGCTTTCTTT. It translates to CASSDFGNMNTEAFF.

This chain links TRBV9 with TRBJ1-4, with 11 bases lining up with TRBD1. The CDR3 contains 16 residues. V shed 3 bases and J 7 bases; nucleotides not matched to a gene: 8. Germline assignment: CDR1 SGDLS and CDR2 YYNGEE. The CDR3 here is CASSERGQGAGEKLFF. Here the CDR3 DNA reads TGTGCCAGCAGCGAGCGCGGACAGGGGGCAGGTGAAAAACTGTTTTTT. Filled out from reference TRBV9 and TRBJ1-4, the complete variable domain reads DSGVTQTPKHLITATGQRVTLRCSPRSGDLSVYWYQQSLDQGLQFLIQYYNGEERAKGNILERFSAQQFPDLHSELNLSSLELGDSALYFCASSERGQGAGEKLFFGSGTQLSVL.

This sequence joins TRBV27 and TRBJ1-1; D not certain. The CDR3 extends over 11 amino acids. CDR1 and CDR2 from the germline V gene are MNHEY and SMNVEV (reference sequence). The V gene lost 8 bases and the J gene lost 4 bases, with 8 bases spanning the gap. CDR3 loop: CASGAGTEAFF. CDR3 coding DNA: TGTGCCAGCGGCGCCGGCACTGAAGCTTTCTTT.

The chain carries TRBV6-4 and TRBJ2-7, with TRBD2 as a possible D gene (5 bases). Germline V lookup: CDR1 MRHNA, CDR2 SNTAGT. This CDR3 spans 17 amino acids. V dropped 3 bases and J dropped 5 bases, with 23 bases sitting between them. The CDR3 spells CASSELFEGAPPNEQYF. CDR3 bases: TGTGCCAGCAGTGAACTTTTTGAGGGAGCTCCCCCTAACGAGCAGTACTTC.

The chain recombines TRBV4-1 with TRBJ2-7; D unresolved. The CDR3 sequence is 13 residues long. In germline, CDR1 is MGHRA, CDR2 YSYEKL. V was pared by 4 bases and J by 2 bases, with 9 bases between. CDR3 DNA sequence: TGCGCCAGCAGCCCTTCGTTAGCCTACGAGCAGTACTTC. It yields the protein CASSPSLAYEQYF.